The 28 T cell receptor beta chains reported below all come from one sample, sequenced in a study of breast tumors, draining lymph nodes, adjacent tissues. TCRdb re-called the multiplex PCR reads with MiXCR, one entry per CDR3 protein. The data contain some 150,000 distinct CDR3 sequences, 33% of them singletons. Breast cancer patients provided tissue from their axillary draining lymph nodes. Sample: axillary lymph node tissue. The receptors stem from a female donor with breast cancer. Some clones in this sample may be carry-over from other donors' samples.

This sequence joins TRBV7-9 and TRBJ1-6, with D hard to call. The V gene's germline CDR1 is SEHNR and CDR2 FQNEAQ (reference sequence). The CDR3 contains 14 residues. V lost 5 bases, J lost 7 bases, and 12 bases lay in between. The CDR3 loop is CASSVNLPNSPLHF. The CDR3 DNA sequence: TGTGCCAGCAGCGTGAACCTACCAAATTCACCCCTCCACTTT.

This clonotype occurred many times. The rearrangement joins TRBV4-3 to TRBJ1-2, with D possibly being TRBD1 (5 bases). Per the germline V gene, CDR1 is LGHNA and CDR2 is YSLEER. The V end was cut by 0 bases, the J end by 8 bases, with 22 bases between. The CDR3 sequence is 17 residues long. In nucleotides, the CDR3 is TGCGCCAGCAGCCAAGACGGGGGACTTGAGAGCTTGGGAGGCTACACCTTC. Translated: CASSQDGGLESLGGYTF.

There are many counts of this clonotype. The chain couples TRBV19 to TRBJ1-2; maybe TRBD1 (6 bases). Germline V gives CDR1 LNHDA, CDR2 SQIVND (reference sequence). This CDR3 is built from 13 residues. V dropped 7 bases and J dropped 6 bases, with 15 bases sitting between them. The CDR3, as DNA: TGTGCCAGTACTATCCCAGGGGTGAATGGCTACACCTTC. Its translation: CASTIPGVNGYTF.

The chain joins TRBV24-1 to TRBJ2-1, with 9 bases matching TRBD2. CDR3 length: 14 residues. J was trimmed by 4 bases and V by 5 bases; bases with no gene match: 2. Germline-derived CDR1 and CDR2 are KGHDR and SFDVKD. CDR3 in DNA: TGTGCCACCAGTGCCCTAGCGGGATACAATGAGCAGTTCTTC. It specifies CATSALAGYNEQFF.

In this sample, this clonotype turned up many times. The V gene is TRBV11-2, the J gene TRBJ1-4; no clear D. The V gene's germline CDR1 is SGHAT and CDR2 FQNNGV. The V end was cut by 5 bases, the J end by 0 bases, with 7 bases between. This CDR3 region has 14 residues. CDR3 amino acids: CASSPIATNEKLFF. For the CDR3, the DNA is TGTGCCAGCAGCCCGATTGCAACTAATGAAAAACTGTTTTTT.

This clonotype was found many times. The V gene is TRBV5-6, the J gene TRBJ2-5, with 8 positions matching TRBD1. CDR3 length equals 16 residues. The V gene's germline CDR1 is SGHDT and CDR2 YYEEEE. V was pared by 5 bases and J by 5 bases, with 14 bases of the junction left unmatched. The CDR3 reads CASSLPPAGGRETQYF. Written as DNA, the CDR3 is TGTGCCAGCAGTTTACCCCCAGCAGGGGGCCGGGAGACCCAGTACTTC.

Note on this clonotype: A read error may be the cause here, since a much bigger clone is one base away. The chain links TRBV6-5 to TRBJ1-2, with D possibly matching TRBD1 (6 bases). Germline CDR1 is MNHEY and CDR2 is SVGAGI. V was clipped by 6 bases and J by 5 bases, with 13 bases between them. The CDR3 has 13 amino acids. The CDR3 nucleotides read TGTGCCAGCAGGCATCCGGGACATTATGGCTACACCTTC. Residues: CASRHPGHYGYTF.

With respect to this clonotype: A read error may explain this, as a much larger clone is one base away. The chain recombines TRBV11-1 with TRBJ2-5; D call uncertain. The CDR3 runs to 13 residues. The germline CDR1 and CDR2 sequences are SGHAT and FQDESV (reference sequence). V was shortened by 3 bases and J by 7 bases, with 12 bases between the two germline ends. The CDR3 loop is CASSFGNKATQYF. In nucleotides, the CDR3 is TGTGCCAGCAGCTTCGGAAACAAAGCGACCCAGTACTTC.

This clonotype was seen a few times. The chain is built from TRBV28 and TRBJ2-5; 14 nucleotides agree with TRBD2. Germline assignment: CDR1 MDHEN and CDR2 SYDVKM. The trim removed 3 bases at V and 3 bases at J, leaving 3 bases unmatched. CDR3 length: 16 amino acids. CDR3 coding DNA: TGTGCCAGCAGTTTTTTGGGACTAGCGGGGGAAGAGACCCAGTACTTC. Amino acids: CASSFLGLAGEETQYF.

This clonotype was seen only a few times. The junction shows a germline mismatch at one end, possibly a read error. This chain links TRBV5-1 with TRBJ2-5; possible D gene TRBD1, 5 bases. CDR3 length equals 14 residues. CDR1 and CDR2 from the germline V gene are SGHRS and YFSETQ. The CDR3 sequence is CASSLARAEDTQYF. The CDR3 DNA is TGCGCCAGCAGCTTGGCCAGGGCCGAAGACACCCAGTACTTC.

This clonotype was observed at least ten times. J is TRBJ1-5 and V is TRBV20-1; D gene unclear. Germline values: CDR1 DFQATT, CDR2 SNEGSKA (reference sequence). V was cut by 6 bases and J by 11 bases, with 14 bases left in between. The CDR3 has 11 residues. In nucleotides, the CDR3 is TGCAGTGCACACGCGGGATGGACCCAGCATTTT. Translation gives CSAHAGWTQHF.

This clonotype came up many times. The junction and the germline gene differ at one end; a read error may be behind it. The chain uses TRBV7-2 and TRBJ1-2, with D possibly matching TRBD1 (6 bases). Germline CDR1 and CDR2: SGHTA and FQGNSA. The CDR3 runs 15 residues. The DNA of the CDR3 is TGTGCCAGCAGCTTAGCAACCAGGGGATCCTATGGCTACCCCTTC. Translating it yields CASSLATRGSYGYPF.

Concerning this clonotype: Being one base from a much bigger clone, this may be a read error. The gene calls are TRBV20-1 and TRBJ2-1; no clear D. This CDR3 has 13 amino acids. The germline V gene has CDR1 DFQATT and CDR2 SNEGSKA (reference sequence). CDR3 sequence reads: CSAGPSSYNAQFF. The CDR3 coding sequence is TGCAGTGCAGGACCGAGCTCCTACAATGCGCAGTTCTTC.

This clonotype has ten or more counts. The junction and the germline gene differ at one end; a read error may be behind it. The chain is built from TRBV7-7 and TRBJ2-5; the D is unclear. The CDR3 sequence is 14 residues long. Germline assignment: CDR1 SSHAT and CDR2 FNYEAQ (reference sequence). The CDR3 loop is CASSPTPRQETQYF. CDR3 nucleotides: TGTGCTAGCAGCCCAACCCCCCGACAAGAGACCCAGTACTTC.

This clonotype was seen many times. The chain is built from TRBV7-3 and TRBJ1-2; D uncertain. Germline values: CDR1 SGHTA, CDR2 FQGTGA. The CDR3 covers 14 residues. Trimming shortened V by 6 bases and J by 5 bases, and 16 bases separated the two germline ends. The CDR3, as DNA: TGTGCCAGCAGACCCTCCCGACGGCTTTATGGCTACACCTTC. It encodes CASRPSRRLYGYTF. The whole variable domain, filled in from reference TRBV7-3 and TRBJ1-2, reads GAGVSQTPSNKVTEKGKYVELRCDPISGHTALYWYRQSLGQGPEFLIYFQGTGAADDSGLPNDRFFAVRPEGSVSTLKIQRTERGDSAVYLCASRPSRRLYGYTFGSGTRLTVV.

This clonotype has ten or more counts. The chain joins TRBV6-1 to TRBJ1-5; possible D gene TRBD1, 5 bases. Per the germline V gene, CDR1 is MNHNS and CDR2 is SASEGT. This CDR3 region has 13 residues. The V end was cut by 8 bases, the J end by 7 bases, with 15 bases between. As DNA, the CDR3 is TGTGCCAGCGCCTTCCGGGACGGGCAGCCCCAGCATTTT. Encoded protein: CASAFRDGQPQHF.

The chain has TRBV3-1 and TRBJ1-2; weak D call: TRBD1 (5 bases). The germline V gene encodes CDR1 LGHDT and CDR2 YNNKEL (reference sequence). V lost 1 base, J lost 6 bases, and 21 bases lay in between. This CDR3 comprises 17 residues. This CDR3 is CASSQVMRGKPRDGYTF. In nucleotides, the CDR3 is TGTGCCAGCAGCCAAGTTATGCGGGGGAAACCCCGGGATGGCTACACCTTC.

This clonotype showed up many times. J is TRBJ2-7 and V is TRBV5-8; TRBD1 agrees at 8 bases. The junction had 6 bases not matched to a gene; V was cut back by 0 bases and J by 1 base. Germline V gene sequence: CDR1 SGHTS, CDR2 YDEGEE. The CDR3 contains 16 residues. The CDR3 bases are TGTGCCAGCAGCTTGGGGACAGGGCAAGAGTCCTACGAGCAGTACTTC. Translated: CASSLGTGQESYEQYF.

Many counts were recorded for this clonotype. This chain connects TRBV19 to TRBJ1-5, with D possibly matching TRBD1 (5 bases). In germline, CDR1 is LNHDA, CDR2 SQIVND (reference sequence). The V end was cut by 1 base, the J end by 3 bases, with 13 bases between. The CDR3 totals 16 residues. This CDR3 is CASSIVGSGFNQPQHF. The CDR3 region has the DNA TGTGCCAGTAGTATAGTGGGTTCAGGGTTCAATCAGCCCCAGCATTTT.

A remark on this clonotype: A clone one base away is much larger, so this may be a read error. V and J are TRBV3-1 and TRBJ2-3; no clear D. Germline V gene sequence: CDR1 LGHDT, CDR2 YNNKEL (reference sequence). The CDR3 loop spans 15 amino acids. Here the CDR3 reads CAGSPRLGAPDTQYF. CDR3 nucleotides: TGTGCCGGCAGCCCCCGTTTAGGTGCACCAGATACGCAGTATTTT.

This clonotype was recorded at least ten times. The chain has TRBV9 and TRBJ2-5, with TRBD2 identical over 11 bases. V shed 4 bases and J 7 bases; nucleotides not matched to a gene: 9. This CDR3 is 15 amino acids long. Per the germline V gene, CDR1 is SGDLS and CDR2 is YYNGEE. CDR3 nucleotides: TGTGCCAGCAGCCCCCAGGGGCTAGCGGGGGGGACCCAGTACTTC. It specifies CASSPQGLAGGTQYF.

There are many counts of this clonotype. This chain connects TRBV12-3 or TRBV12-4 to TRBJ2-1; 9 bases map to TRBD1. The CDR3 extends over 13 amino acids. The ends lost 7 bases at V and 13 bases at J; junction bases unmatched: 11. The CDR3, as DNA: TGTGCCAGCACATTCCGGACAGGGGTACATCAGTTCTTC. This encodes CASTFRTGVHQFF.

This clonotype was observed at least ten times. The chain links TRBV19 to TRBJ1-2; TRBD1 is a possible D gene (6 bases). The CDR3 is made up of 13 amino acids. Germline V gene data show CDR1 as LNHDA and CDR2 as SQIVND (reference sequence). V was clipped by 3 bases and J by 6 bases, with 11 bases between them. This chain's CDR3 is CASSIYGGDGYTF. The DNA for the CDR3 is TGTGCCAGTAGTATTTATGGGGGCGATGGCTACACCTTC.

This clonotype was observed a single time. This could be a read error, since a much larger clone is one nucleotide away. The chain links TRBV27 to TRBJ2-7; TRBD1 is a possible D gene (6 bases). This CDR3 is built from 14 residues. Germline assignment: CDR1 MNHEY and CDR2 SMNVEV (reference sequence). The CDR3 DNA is TGTGCCAGCAGTTTCAGGGGACCTTCCTACGAGCGGTACTTC. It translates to CASSFRGPSYERYF.

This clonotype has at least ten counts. This CDR3 is CASSPGLGSSYNSPLHF. The CDR3 coding sequence is TGCGCCAGCAGCCCTGGGCTCGGGAGCTCCTATAATTCACCCCTCCACTTT. The chain couples TRBV5-1 to TRBJ1-6, with no clear D. Germline V lookup: CDR1 SGHRS, CDR2 YFSETQ. CDR3 size: 17 residues. V was pared by 4 bases and J by 0 bases, with 14 bases between.

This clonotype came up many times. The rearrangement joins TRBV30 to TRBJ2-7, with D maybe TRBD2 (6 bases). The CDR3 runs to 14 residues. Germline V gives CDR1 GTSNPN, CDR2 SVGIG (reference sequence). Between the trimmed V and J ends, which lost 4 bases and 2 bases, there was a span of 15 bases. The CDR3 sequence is CAWTLGGLPYEQYF. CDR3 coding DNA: TGTGCCTGGACCCTCGGGGGATTACCCTACGAGCAGTACTTC.

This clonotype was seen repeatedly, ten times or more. DNA for the CDR3: TGCGCCAGCAGCTGGGGAGCTGGCGGATTCAATGAGCAGTTCTTC. This encodes CASSWGAGGFNEQFF. The chain carries TRBV5-1 and TRBJ2-1, with a weak D call TRBD2 (5 bases). The V gene's germline CDR1 is SGHRS and CDR2 YFSETQ. V lost 3 bases and J 6 bases, leaving 16 bases between the germline ends. This CDR3 has 15 residues.

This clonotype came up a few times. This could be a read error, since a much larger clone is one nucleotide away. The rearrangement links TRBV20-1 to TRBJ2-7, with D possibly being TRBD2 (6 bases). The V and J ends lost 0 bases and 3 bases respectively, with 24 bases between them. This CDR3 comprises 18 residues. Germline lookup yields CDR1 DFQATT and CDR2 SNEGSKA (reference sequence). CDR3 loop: CSARDNHERAVSSYEQYF. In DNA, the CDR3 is TGCAGTGCTAGAGATAATCATGAGCGGGCGGTCTCGAGCTACGAGCAGTACTTC.